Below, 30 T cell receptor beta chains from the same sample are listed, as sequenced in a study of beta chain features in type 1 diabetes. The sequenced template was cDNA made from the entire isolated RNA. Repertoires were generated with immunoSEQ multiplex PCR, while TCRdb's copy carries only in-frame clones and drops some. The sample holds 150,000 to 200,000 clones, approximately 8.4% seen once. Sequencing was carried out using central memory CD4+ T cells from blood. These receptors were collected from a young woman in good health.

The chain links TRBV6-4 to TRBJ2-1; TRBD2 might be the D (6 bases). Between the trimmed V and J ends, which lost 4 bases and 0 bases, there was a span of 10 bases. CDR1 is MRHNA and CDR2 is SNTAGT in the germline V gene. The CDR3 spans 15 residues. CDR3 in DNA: TGTGCCAGCAGTGCGGGACTCAGCTCCTACAATGAGCAGTTCTTC. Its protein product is CASSAGLSSYNEQFF.

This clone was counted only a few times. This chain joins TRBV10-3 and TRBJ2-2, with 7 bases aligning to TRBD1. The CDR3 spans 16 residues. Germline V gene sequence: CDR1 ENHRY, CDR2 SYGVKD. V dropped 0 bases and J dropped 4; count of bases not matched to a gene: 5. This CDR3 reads CAISESERQGTGELFF. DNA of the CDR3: TGTGCCATCAGTGAGTCGGAGAGACAGGGCACCGGGGAGCTGTTTTTT.

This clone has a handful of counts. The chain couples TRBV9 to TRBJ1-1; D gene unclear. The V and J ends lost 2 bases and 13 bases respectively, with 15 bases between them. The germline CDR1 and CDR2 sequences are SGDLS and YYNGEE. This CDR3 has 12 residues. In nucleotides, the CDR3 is TGTGCCAGCAGCGTCAGCTGCCACGGGGATTTCTTT. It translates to CASSVSCHGDFF.

The DNA of the CDR3 is TGTGCCAGCAGCCCCCAGGAAGATACGCAGTATTTT. Encoded protein: CASSPQEDTQYF. The V gene is TRBV7-8, the J gene TRBJ2-3, with D unresolved. Germline V gene sequence: CDR1 SGHVS, CDR2 FQNEAQ. This CDR3 spans 12 amino acids. V dropped 5 bases and J dropped 5 bases, with 8 bases sitting between them.

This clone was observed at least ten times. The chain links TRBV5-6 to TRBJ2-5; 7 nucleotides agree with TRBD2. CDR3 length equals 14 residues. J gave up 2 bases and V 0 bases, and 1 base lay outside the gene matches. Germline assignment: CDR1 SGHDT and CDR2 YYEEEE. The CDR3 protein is CASSLASGQETQYF. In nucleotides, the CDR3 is TGTGCCAGCAGCTTGGCTAGCGGACAAGAGACCCAGTACTTC.

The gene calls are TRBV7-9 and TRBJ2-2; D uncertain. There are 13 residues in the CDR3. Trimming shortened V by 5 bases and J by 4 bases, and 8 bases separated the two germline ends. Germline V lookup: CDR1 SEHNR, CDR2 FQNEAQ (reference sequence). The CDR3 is CASSPHSTGELFF. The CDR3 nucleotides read TGTGCCAGCAGCCCCCATAGCACCGGGGAGCTGTTTTTT.

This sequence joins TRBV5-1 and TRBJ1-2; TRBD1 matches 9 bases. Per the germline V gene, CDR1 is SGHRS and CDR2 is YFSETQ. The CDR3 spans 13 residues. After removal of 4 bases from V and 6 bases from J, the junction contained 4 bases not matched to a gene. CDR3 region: CASSPWTGDGYTF. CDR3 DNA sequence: TGCGCCAGCAGCCCCTGGACAGGGGATGGCTACACCTTC.

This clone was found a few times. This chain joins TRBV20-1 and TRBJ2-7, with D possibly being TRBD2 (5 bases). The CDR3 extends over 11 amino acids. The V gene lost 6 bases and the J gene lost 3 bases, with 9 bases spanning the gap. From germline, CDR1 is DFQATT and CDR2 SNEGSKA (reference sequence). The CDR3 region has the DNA TGCAGTGCGGGAGCGAGCTACGAGCAGTACTTC. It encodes CSAGASYEQYF.

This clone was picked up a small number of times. DNA of the CDR3: TGTGCCAGCAGTTACGCGGATAGCACAGATACGCAGTATTTT. Protein: CASSYADSTDTQYF. The chain links TRBV6-5 to TRBJ2-3; D call uncertain. Trimming cost V 2 bases and J 0 bases, with 6 bases left between them. CDR1 MNHEY and CDR2 SVGAGI come from the germline V gene. The CDR3 length is 14 residues.

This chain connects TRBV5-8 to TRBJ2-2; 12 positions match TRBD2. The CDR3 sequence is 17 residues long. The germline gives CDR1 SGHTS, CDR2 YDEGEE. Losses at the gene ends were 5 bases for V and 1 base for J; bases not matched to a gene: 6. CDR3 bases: TGTGCCAGCAGGCGACGACTAGCGGGAGAGAACACCGGGGAGCTGTTTTTT. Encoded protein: CASRRRLAGENTGELFF.

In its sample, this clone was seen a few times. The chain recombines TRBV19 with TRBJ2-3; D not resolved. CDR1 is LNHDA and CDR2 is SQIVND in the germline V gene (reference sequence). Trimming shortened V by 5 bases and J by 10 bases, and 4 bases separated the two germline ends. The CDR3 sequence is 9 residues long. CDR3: CASSFAQYF. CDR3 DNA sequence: TGTGCCAGTAGTTTCGCGCAGTATTTT.

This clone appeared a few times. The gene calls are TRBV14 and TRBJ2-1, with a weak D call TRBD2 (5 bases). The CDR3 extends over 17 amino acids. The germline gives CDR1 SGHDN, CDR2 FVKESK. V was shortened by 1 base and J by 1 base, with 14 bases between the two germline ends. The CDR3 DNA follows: TGTGCCAGCAGCCAAGCTTTACGGGGAAGGTCCTACAATGAGCAGTTCTTC. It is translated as CASSQALRGRSYNEQFF.

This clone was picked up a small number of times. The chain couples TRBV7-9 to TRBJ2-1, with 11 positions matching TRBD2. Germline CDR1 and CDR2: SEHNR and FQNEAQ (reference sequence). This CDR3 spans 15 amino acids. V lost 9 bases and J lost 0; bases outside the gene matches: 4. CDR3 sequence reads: CASGTSGSSYNEQFF. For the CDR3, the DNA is TGTGCCAGTGGAACTAGCGGGAGCTCCTACAATGAGCAGTTCTTC.

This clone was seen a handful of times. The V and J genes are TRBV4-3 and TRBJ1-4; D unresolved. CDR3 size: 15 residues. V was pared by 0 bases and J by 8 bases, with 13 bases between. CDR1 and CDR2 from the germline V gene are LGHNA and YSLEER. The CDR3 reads CASSQDAATREKLFF. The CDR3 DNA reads TGCGCCAGCAGCCAAGATGCAGCGACGAGAGAAAAACTGTTTTTT.

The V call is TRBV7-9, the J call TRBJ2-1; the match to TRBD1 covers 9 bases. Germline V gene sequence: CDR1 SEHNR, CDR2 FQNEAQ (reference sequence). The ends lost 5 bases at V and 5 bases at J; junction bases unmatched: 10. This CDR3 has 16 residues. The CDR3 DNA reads TGTGCCAGCAGCCGCCTAGGGACAGGGTTGGACAATGAGCAGTTCTTC. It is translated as CASSRLGTGLDNEQFF.

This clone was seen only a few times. The chain's CDR3 is CAWSRDRGGQPQHF. The CDR3 DNA follows: TGTGCCTGGAGTCGGGACAGGGGAGGACAGCCCCAGCATTTT. The V call is TRBV30, the J call TRBJ1-5; 10 bases align to TRBD1. Unmatched junction bases numbered 5, after V lost 2 bases and J lost 7 bases. Germline loops: CDR1 GTSNPN, CDR2 SVGIG (reference sequence). CDR3 length: 14 amino acids.

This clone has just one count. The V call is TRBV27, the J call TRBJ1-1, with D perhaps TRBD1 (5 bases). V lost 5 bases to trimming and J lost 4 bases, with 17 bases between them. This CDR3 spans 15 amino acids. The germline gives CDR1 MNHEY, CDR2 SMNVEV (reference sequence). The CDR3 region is CASSRGGELSTEAFF. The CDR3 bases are TGTGCCAGCAGTCGAGGAGGGGAGTTGAGCACTGAAGCTTTCTTT.

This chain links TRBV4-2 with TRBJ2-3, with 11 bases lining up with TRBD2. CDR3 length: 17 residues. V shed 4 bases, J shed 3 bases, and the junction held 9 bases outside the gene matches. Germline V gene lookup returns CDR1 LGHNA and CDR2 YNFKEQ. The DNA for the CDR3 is TGTGCCAGCAGCCCCCTTAGCGGGGGGGCCAAGACAGATACGCAGTATTTT. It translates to CASSPLSGGAKTDTQYF.

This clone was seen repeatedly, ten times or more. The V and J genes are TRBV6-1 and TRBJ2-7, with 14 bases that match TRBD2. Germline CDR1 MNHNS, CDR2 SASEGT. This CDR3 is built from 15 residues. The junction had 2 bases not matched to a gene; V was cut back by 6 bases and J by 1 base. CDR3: CASRGTSGGSYEQYF. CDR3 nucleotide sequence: TGTGCCAGCAGGGGGACTAGCGGGGGATCCTACGAGCAGTACTTC.

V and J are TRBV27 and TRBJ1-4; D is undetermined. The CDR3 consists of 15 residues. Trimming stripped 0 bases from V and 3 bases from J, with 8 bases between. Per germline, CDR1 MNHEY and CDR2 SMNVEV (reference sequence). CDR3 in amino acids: CASSLSSVANEKLFF. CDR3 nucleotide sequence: TGTGCCAGCAGTTTATCGTCAGTTGCTAATGAAAAACTGTTTTTT. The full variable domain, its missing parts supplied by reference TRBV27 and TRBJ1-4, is EAQVTQNPRYLITVTGKKLTVTCSQNMNHEYMSWYRQDPGLGLRQIYYSMNVEVTDKGDVPEGYKVSRKEKRNFPLILESPSPNQTSLYFCASSLSSVANEKLFFGSGTQLSVL.

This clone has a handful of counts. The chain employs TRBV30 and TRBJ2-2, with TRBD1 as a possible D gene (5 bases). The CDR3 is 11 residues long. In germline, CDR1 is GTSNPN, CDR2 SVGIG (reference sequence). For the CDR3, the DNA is TGTATCTCAGGGCGCACCGGGGAGCTGTTTTTT. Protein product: CISGRTGELFF.

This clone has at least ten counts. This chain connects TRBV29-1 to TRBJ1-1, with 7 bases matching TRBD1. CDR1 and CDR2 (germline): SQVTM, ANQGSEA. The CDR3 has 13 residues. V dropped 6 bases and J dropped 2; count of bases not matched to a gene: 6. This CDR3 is CSVDRAYNTEAFF. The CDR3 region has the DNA TGCAGCGTCGACAGGGCGTATAACACTGAAGCTTTCTTT.

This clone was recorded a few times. DNA for the CDR3: TGTGCCAGCAGCTCCTGGACTAGCGGGAAATACGAGCAGTACTTC. Protein sequence: CASSSWTSGKYEQYF. This chain joins TRBV7-6 and TRBJ2-7; TRBD2 matches 12 bases. The CDR3 runs 15 residues. CDR1 and CDR2 (germline): SGHVS, FNYEAQ. J lost 4 bases, V lost 4 bases, and 5 bases had no gene match.

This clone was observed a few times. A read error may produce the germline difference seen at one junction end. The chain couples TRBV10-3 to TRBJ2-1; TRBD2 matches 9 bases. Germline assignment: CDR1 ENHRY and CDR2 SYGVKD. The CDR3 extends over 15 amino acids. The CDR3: CAISESRQRGALSVF. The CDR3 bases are TGTGCCATCAGTGAGTCTCGGCAGCGGGGGGCCTTGTCGGTCTTC.

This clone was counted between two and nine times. CDR3 in amino acids: CASSLEGAWIYEQYF. In DNA form, the CDR3 reads TGTGCCAGCAGCTTAGAGGGGGCCTGGATCTACGAGCAGTACTTC. The J gene is TRBJ2-7, the V gene TRBV7-2; TRBD1 agrees at 7 bases. The V gene's germline CDR1 is SGHTA and CDR2 FQGNSA. Trimming cost V 1 base and J 3 bases; bases outside gene matches: 6. This CDR3 is 15 amino acids long.

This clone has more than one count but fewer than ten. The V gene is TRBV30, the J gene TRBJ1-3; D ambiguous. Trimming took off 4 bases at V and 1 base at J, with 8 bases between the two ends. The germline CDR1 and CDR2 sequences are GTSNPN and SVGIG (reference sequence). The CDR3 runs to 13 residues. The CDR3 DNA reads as TGTGCCTGGAAACGGAGGTCTGGAAACACCATATATTTT. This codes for CAWKRRSGNTIYF.

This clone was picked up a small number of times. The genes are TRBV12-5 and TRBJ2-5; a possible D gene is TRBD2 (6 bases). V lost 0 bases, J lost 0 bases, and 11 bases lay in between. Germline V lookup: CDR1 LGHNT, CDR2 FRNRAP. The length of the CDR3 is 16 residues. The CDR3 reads CASGLVAGRNQETQYF. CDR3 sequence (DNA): TGTGCTAGTGGTTTGGTAGCTGGGAGGAACCAAGAGACCCAGTACTTC.

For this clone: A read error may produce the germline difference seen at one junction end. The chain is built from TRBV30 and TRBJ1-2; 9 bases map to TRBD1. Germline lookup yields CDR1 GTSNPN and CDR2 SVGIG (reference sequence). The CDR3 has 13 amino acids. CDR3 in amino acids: CAWSARDRAPSFF. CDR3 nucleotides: TGTGCCTGGAGTGCACGGGACAGGGCTCCCTCTTTCTTC.

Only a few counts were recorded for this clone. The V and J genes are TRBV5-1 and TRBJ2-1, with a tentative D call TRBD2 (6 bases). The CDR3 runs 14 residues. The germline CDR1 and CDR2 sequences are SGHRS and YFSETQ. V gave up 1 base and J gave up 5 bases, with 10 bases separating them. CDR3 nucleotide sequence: TGCGCCAGCAGCTTGACTAGCTTCAACAATGAGCAGTTCTTC. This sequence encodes CASSLTSFNNEQFF.

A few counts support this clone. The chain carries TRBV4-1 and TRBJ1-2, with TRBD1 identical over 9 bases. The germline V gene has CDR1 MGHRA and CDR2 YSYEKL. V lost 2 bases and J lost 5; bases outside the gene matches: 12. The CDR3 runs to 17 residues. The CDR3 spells CASSQPTLTGGEYGYTF. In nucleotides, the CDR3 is TGCGCCAGCAGCCAACCCACCCTGACAGGGGGGGAATATGGCTACACCTTC.